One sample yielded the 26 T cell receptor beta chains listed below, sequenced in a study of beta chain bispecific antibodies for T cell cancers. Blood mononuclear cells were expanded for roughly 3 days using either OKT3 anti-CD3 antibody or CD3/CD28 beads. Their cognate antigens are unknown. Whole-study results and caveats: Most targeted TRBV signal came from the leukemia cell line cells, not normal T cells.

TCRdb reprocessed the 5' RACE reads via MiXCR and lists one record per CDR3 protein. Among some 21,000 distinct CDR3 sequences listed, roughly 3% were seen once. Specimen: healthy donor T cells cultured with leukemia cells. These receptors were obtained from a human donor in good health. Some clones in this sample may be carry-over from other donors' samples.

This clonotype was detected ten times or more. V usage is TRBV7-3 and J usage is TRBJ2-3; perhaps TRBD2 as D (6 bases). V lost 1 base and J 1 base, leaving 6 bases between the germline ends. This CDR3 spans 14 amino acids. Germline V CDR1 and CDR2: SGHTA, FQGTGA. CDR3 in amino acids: CASSLRGGTDTQYF. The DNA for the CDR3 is TGTGCCAGCAGCTTAAGGGGGGGCACAGATACGCAGTATTTT.

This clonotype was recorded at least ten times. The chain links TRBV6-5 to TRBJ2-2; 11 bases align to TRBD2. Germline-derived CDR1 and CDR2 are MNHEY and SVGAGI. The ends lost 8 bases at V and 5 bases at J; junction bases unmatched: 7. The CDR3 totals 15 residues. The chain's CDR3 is CASHTSGGQTGELFF. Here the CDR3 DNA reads TGTGCCAGCCATACTAGCGGGGGCCAGACCGGGGAGCTGTTTTTT.

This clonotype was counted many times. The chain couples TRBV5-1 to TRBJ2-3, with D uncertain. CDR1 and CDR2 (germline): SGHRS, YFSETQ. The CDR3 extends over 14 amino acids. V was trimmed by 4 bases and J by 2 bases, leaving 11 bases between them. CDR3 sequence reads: CASSPPTTTDTQYF. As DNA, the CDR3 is TGCGCCAGCAGCCCCCCTACCACCACAGATACGCAGTATTTT.

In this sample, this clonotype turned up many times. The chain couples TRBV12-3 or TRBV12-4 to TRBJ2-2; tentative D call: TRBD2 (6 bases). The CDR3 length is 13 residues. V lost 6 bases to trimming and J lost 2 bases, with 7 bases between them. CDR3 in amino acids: CASRDYNTGELFF. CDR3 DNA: TGTGCCAGCAGGGACTACAACACCGGGGAGCTGTTTTTT.

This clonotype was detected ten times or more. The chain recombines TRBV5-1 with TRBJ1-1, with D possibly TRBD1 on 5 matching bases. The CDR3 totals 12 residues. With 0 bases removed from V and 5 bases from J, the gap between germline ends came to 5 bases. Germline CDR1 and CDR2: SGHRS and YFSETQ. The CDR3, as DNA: TGCGCCAGCAGCTTGGAGGGGACTGAAGCTTTCTTT. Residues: CASSLEGTEAFF.

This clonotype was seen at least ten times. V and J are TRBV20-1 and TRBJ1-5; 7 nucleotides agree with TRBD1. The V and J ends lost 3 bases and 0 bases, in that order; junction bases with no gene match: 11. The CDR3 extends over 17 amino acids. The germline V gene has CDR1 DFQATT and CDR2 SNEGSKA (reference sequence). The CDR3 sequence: CSARIRDSKNSNQPQHF. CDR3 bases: TGCAGTGCTAGGATCAGGGACAGCAAAAATAGCAATCAGCCCCAGCATTTT.

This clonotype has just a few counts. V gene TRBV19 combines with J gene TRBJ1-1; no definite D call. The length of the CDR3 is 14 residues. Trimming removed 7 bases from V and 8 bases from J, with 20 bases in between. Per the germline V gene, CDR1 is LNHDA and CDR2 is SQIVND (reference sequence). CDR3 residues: CASNSGRVVTEAFF. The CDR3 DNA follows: TGTGCCAGTAACTCGGGGAGGGTCGTAACGGAAGCTTTCTTT.

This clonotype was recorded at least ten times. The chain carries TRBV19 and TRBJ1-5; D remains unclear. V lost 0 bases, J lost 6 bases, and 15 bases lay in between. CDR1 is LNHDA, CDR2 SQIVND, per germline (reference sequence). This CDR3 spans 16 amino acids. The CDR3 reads CASSIDRSTEGQPQHF. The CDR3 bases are TGTGCCAGTAGTATAGATCGAAGTACCGAGGGTCAGCCCCAGCATTTT.

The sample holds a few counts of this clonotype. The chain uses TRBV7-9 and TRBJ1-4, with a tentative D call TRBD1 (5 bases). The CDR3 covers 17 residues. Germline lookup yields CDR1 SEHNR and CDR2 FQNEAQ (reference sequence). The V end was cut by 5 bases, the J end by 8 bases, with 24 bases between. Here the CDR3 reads CASSPAGTGTPAEKLFF. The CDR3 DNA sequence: TGTGCCAGCAGCCCCGCGGGCACCGGGACCCCAGCGGAAAAACTGTTTTTT.

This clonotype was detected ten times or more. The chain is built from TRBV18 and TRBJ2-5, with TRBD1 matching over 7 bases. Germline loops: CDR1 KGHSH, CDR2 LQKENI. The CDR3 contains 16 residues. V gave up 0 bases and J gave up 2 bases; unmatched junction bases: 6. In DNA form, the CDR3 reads TGTGCCAGCTCACCACCGACAGGGTTGGGACAAGAGACCCAGTACTTC. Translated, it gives CASSPPTGLGQETQYF. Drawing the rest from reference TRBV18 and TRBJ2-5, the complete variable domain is NAGVMQNPRHLVRRRGQEARLRCSPMKGHSHVYWYRQLPEEGLKFMVYLQKENIIDESGMPKERFSAEFPKEGPSILRIQQVVRGDSAAYFCASSPPTGLGQETQYFGPGTRLLVL.

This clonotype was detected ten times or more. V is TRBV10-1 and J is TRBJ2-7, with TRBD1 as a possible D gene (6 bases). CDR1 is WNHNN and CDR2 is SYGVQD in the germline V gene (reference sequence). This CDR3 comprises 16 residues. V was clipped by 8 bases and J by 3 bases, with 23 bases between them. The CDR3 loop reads CASRDTDRKLDYEQYF. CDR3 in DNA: TGCGCCAGCCGGGACACCGACCGTAAACTCGACTACGAGCAGTACTTC.

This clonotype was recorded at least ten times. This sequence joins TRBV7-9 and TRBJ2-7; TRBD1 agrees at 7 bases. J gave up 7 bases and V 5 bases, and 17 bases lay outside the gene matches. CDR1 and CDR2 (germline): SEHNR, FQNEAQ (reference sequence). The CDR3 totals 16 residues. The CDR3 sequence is CASSTSSGQESWEQYF. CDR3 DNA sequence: TGTGCCAGCAGCACCAGCTCAGGACAGGAGTCATGGGAGCAGTACTTC. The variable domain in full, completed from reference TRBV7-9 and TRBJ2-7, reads DTGVSQNPRHKITKRGQNVTFRCDPISEHNRLYWYRQTLGQGPEFLTYFQNEAQLEKSRLLSDRFSAERPKGSFSTLEIQRTEQGDSAMYLCASSTSSGQESWEQYFGPGTRLTVT.

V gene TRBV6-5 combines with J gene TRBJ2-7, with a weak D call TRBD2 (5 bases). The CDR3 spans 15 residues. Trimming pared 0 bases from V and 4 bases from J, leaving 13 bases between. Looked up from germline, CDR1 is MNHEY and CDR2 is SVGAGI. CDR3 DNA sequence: TGTGCCAGCAGTTACTCGAGGGAATCAGCATACGAGCAGTACTTC. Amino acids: CASSYSRESAYEQYF.

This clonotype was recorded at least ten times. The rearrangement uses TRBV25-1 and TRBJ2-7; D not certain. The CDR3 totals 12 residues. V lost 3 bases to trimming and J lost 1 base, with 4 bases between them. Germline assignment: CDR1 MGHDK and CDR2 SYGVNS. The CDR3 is CASSDVSYEQYF. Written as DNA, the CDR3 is TGTGCCAGCAGTGACGTTTCCTACGAGCAGTACTTC.

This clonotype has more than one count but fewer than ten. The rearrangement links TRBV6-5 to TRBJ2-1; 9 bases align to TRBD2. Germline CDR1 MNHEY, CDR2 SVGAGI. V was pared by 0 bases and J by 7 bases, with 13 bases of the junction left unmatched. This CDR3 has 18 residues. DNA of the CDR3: TGTGCCAGCAGTTACTCGATGAGTGGCGGGGGGGCTAATAATGAGCAGTTCTTC. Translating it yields CASSYSMSGGGANNEQFF.

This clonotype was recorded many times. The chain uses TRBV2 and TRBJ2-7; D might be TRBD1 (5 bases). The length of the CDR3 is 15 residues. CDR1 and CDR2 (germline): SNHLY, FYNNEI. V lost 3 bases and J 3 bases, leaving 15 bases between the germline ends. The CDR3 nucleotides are TGTGCCAGCAGTGACCCGGTACAGGATTACTACGAGCAGTACTTC. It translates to CASSDPVQDYYEQYF. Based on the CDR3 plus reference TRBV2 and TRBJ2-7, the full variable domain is EPEVTQTPSHQVTQMGQEVILRCVPISNHLYFYWYRQILGQKVEFLVSFYNNEISEKSEIFDDQFSVERPDGSNFTLKIRSTKLEDSAMYFCASSDPVQDYYEQYFGPGTRLTVT.

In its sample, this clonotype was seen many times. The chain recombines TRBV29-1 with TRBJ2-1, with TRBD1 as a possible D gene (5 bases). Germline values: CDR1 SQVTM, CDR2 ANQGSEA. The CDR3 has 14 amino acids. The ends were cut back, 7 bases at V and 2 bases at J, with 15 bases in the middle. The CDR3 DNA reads TGCAGCGCCCCACAGGATAATGCCTACAATGAGCAGTTCTTC. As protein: CSAPQDNAYNEQFF.

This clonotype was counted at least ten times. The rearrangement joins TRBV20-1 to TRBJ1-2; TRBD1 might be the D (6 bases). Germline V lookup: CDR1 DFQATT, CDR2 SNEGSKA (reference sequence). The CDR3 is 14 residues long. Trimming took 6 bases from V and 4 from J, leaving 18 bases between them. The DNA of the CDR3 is TGCAGTGCGACCGAAACTCGGGGGGCCTATGGCTACACCTTC. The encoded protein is CSATETRGAYGYTF.

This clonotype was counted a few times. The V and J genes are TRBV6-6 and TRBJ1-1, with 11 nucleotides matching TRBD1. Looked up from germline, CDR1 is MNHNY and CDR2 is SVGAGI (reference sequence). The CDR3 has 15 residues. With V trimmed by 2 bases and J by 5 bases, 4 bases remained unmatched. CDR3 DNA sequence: TGTGCCAGCAGTTACGCGGACAGGGGGCGGACTGAAGCTTTCTTT. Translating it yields CASSYADRGRTEAFF.

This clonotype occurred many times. CDR3 residues: CASSSNTESTEAFF. In nucleotides, the CDR3 is TGTGCCAGCAGCTCAAACACTGAGAGCACTGAAGCTTTCTTT. V is TRBV5-4 and J is TRBJ1-1; D gene ambiguous. Trimming shortened V by 3 bases and J by 4 bases, and 13 bases separated the two germline ends. This CDR3 has 14 amino acids. The germline V gene encodes CDR1 SGHNT and CDR2 YYREEE (reference sequence).

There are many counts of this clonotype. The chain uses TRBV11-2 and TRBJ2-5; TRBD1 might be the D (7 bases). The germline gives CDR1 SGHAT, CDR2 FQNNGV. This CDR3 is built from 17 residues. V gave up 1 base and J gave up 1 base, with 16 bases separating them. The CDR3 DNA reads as TGTGCCAGCAGCTTAGGTTCGGGGGACAGACCCCAAGAGACCCAGTACTTC. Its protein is CASSLGSGDRPQETQYF.

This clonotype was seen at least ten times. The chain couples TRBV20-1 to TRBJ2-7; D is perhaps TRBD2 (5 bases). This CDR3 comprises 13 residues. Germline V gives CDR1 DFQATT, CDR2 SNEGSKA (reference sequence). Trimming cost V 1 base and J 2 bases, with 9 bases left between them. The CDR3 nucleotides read TGCAGTGCTAGAGTTGGACTTACCTACGAGCAGTACTTC. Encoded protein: CSARVGLTYEQYF.

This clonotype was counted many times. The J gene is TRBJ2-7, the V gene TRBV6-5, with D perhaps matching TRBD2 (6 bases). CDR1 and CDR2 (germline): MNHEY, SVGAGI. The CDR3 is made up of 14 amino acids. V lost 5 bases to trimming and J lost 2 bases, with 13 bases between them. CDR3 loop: CASSPLGGTYEQYF. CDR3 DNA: TGTGCCAGCAGTCCGCTCGGGGGAACCTACGAGCAGTACTTC.

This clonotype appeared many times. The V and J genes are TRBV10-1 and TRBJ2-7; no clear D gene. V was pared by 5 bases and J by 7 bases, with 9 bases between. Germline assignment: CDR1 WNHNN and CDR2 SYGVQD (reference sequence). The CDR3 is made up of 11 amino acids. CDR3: CASSHLGEQYF. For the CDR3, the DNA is TGCGCCAGCAGTCACCTAGGAGAGCAGTACTTC.

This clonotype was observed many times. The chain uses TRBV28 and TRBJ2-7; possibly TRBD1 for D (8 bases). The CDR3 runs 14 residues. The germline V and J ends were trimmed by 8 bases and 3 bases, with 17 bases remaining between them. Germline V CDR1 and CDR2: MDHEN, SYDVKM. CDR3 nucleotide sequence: TGTGCCAGCGCGTGGACAGGGAGGGACTACGAGCAGTACTTC. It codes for CASAWTGRDYEQYF.

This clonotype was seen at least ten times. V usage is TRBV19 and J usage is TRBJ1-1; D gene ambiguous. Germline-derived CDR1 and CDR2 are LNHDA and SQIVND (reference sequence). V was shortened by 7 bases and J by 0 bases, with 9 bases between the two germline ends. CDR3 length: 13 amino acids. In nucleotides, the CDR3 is TGTGCCAGTAATACGGGGATGAACACTGAAGCTTTCTTT. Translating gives CASNTGMNTEAFF.